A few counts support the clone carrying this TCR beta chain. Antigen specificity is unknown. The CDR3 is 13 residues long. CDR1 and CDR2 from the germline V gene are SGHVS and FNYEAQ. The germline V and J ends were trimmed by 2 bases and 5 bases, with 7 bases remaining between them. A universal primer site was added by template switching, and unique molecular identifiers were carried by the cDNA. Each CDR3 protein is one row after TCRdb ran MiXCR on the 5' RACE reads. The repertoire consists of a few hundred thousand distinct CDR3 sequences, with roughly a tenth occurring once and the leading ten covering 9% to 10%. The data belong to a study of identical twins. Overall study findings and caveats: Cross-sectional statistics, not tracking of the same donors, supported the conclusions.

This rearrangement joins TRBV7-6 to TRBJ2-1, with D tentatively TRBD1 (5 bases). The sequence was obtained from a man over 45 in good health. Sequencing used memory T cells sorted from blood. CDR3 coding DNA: TGTGCCAGCAGCTTAAACAGGAACAATGAGCAGTTCTTC. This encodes CASSLNRNNEQFF.